This T cell receptor (beta chain) emerged from a study of graft-versus-host responses after intestinal transplantation. Overall study: Each of the recipients got a multivisceral, liver-intestinal, or isolated intestinal transplant. Anti-thymocyte globulin induction, then tacrolimus and steroids for roughly 3 years, went to all recipients. Notes on the study in general: GvH clones were found in recipient marrow; some appeared first in ileum or blood. In patients with graft-donor T cell macrochimerism, allograft graft-versus-host to host-versus-graft clonal ratios were high.

Trimming cost V 6 bases and J 3 bases, with 6 bases left between them. CDR1 and CDR2 from the germline V gene are MNHEY and SVGAGI. CDR3 length: 11 residues. Assay: immunoSEQ multiplex PCR; the TCRdb copy retains only in-frame clones and omits some. The sample has approximately 130,000 clones, just over 90% seen once. Turning to this clone: Its antigen remains unidentified.

The origin of this receptor is a human donor who received an intestinal transplant. The starting material was unstimulated CD4+ T cells sorted from spleen or lymph node cells, obtained before intestinal transplant. The V call is TRBV6-5, the J call TRBJ2-7; D may be TRBD2 (5 bases). The CDR3 here is CASRGGYEQYF. The CDR3 DNA is TGTGCCAGCAGAGGAGGCTACGAGCAGTACTTC.